The 13 T cell receptor gamma chains listed next were all sequenced from one sample in a study of γδ T cells in repeated Plasmodium falciparum infection. Vgamma9/Vdelta2+ and Vdelta2-negative gammadelta T cells were flow-sorted from PBMC for bulk sequencing. TCRdb repeated clone calling on the multiplex PCR reads with CATT. This sample has tens of thousands of gamma-chain clones, with 1.4% to 1.5% found just once. The sample was gamma-delta T cells from blood. These receptors were collected from a pool of human donors (malaria-infected and uninfected, not separated).

As concerns this clone: TCRdb attributes to this sequence the protein of a much larger clone, which differs from the DNA translation at residue 3; a read error is likely, and the protein displayed is translated from the DNA. J is TRGJ1 or TRGJ2 and V is TRGV2. TCRdb records no J gene; here it was assigned by comparing the DNA to germline. CDR3 size: 13 residues. Germline V gene data show CDR1 as EGSNGY and CDR2 as YDSYNSKV. Here the CDR3 reads CAPWDGPPYKKLF. CDR3 in DNA: TGTGCCCCCTGGGACGGGCCACCTTATAAGAAACTCTTT.

This clone was observed many times. TCRdb records a much larger clone's protein for this DNA, with a difference at residue 15 that likely arises from a read error; the protein given is the translation of the DNA. The J gene was not called, though the V gene is TRGV9. This CDR3 has 17 amino acids. Germline CDR1 is GITISATS and CDR2 is ISYDGTV (reference sequence). CDR3 coding DNA: TGTGCCTTGTGGGAGGTGCAGATTGAGTTGGGCAAAAAAATCAGGGTATTT. Translated: CALWEVQIELGKKIRVF.

This clone was observed at least ten times. This chain uses TRGV9 with TRGJP. TCRdb records no J gene; here it was assigned by comparing the DNA to germline. From germline, CDR1 is GITISATS and CDR2 ISYDGTV (reference sequence). Trimming took 3 bases from V and 2 from J; bases not matched to a gene: 4. The CDR3 covers 17 residues. CDR3 nucleotides: TGTGCCTTGTGGGAGCAAAGGCAAGAGTTGGGCAAAAAAATCAAGGTATTT. The encoded protein is CALWEQRQELGKKIKVF.

This clone was seen many times. A far larger clone is one nucleotide away, so this likely arose from a read error. This specimen includes other DNA sequences encoding the same CDR3. The chain joins TRGV9 to TRGJ1 or TRGJ2. Germline matching of the DNA provided the J gene here, since TCRdb leaves it blank. Germline V gene lookup returns CDR1 GITISATS and CDR2 ISYDGTV (reference sequence). The CDR3 has 13 amino acids. J lost 5 bases, V lost 4 bases, and 8 bases had no gene match. The CDR3 sequence: CALWEKRNYKKLF. The CDR3 region has the DNA TGTGCCTTGTGGGAAAAGCGGAATTATAAGAAACTCTTT.

Note on this clone: The TCRdb protein, from a much larger clone, departs from this DNA's translation at residue 11, likely by read error; the protein shown derives from the DNA. The chain links TRGV9 to TRGJP1. Here the J gene was assigned by germline matching of the DNA, as TCRdb has none. Germline V gene lookup returns CDR1 GITISATS and CDR2 ISYDGTV (reference sequence). The CDR3 runs to 14 residues. CDR3 DNA: TGTGCCTTGTGGGAGGTTCGGGGGGGTTGGATCAAGATATTT. Translating it yields CALWEVRGGWIKIF.

This clone was counted at least ten times. Translating this DNA gives a protein that differs at residue 15 from the TCRdb one, which belongs to a much larger clone; a read error is likely, and the protein shown is this translation. The V segment is TRGV9, and no J call was made. The length of the CDR3 is 17 residues. CDR1 GITISATS and CDR2 ISYDGTV come from the germline V gene (reference sequence). In DNA form, the CDR3 reads TGTGCCTTGTGGGAGGTATCCCAAGAGTTGGGCAAAAAAATCATGGTATTT. Translated, it gives CALWEVSQELGKKIMVF.

Comments on this clone: A read error likely explains why the TCRdb protein, taken from a much larger clone, differs from this DNA's translation at residue 13; the protein shown is translated from the DNA. The chain has TRGV9 and TRGJP. As TCRdb names no J gene, one was assigned here on the basis of a DNA match to germline. CDR1 is GITISATS, CDR2 ISYDGTV, per germline (reference sequence). The CDR3 is 17 residues long. CDR3 region: CALWEVLTELGKEIKVF. In nucleotides, the CDR3 is TGTGCCTTGTGGGAGGTGCTCACAGAGTTGGGCAAAGAAATCAAGGTATTT.

This clone was seen many times. The protein that TCRdb holds for this DNA derives from a much larger clone and differs from the translated DNA at residue 5, which likely indicates a read error; the protein shown here is translated from the DNA. V usage is TRGV9 and J usage is TRGJP. The J gene is not listed in TCRdb, so it was assigned here from a DNA match to germline. This CDR3 is 18 amino acids long. Germline V gene lookup returns CDR1 GITISATS and CDR2 ISYDGTV (reference sequence). Trimming at V came to 5 bases and at J to 9 bases, leaving 16 bases not matched to a gene. DNA for the CDR3: TGTGCCTTGTGGGGCCTGCAAGAGGTAGTGTTGGGCAAAAAAATCAAGGTATTT. Translating gives CALWGLQEVVLGKKIKVF.

In this sample, this clone turned up a few times. TCRdb lists the protein of a much larger clone for this DNA, which differs at residue 8, so this is likely a read error; the protein given here is translated from the DNA itself. This chain uses TRGV9 with TRGJP. Germline matching of the DNA provided the J gene here, since TCRdb leaves it blank. Germline values: CDR1 GITISATS, CDR2 ISYDGTV (reference sequence). This CDR3 has 17 residues. Losses at the gene ends were 4 bases for V and 7 bases for J; bases not matched to a gene: 10. The chain's CDR3 is CALWDDVTELGKKIKVF. CDR3 sequence (DNA): TGTGCCTTGTGGGACGATGTGACGGAGTTGGGCAAAAAAATCAAGGTATTT.

This clone was detected ten times or more. A read error likely explains why the TCRdb protein, taken from a much larger clone, differs from this DNA's translation at residue 8; the protein shown is translated from the DNA. CDR3 protein: CATWDRPSDKKLF. The CDR3 DNA reads as TGTGCCACCTGGGACAGGCCCAGTGATAAGAAACTCTTT. This chain uses TRGV3 with TRGJ1 or TRGJ2. Trimming at V came to 0 bases and at J to 8 bases, leaving 7 bases not matched to a gene. The CDR3 has 13 residues. Germline lookup yields CDR1 VTNTFY and CDR2 YDVSTARD (reference sequence).

Remarks on this clone: With only one base between it and a far larger clone, this is likely a read error. Other DNA sequences within the sample encode an identical CDR3. This rearrangement joins TRGV9 to TRGJP. The J gene, left out of TCRdb, was set here by checking the DNA against germline. The CDR3 consists of 17 residues. Losses at the gene ends were 2 bases for V and 12 bases for J; bases not matched to a gene: 13. Germline V CDR1 and CDR2: GITISATS, ISYDGTV (reference sequence). The CDR3 reads CALWEARVQRGKKIKVF. CDR3 bases: TGTGCCTTGTGGGAGGCCCGAGTCCAGCGGGGCAAAAAAATCAAGGTATTT.

This clone was detected only a few times. TCRdb shows a much larger clone's protein in place of this DNA's translation, and the two differ at residue 15, likely through a read error; the protein shown is translated from the DNA. The chain is built from TRGV9 and TRGJP1. Assignment of the J gene here rests on matching the DNA to germline, because TCRdb gives none. Germline CDR1 GITISATS, CDR2 ISYDGTV (reference sequence). CDR3 length: 18 residues. The CDR3 region is CALWEAGFFGSTGWLKIF. The CDR3 bases are TGTGCCTTGTGGGAGGCCGGATTCTTTGGATCCACTGGTTGGCTCAAGATATTT.

This clone has a count of ten or more. A read error is possible here, since a much larger clone lies one base away. This rearrangement joins TRGV4 to TRGJ1 or TRGJ2. The J gene comes from matching the DNA to germline here; TCRdb lacks it. CDR3 size: 10 residues. V dropped 6 bases and J dropped 7; count of bases not matched to a gene: 3. CDR1 is EGSTGY, CDR2 YDSYTSSV, per germline. In nucleotides, the CDR3 is TGTGCCACCTGGTACTATAAGAAACTCTTT. This translates into CATWYYKKLF.